This T cell receptor beta chain was documented in a study of blood T cells in healthy people across ages. Trimming took 6 bases from V and 1 from J, leaving 15 bases between them. CDR3 length: 15 amino acids. The use of a sample-barcoded 5' primer and a J-beta primer mix characterized a second PCR of roughly 6 to 12 cycles. Each cDNA was tagged by a template-switch adaptor containing 12 random nucleotides. MiXCR, run by TCRdb on the 5' RACE reads, gives a single entry per CDR3 protein. This sample has 1.5 million to 2 million distinct CDR3 sequences, with 28% found just once. The rearrangement joins TRBV12-3 or TRBV12-4 to TRBJ1-1; D uncertain. The source is a young woman in good health. Material: blood. CDR3 residues: CASSSMGNRNTEAFF. The DNA for the CDR3 is TGTGCCAGCAGCTCGATGGGAAACAGGAACACTGAAGCTTTCTTT.